This entry features one T cell receptor (beta chain) sequence. Its antigen specificity is not known. Within one base of it there is no much larger clone, and no base qualities were kept. These data are taken from a study of shared clonotypes between healthy human individuals (TCRdb year 2020). A note on the overall study: The cohort comprised a couple of women and a few men aged 18 to 49 years. To increase sequencing depth and limit assay-specific biases, different laboratories used diverse techniques to prepare libraries and sequence TCR repertoires. To estimate repertoire size and how much clonotype sharing occurs between individuals, the study deeply sequenced the blood TCR repertoires of roughly 5 healthy adults. Each donor's leukapheresis produced roughly between about 0.9 and 9.5 billion PBMCs. For each donor, three plates each were used for CD4 naive and CD4 memory, two plates were used for CD8 naive, and one plate was used for CD8 memory.

There are 15 amino acids in the CDR3, from cysteine to phenylalanine inclusive. Left in the record is the CDR3 DNA by itself, 45 bases read in frame from the first base. CDR1 and CDR2, looked up from the germline V gene, are SGHNT and YENEEA. V sheds 1 base and J sheds 4 bases, leaving 11 bases between their ends. What the authors observed across the whole study: Pairwise subsampling led to the expectation that sequencing depth would affect the degree of clonotype sharing among donors. Because the study included only a small number of donors, the genetic and exposure-history diversity represented was limited. Sampling was restricted to blood, and TCR repertoires in tissue are likely to differ from TCR repertoires in blood. Naive subsets generally had larger estimated clonotype richness than memory subsets did. When four donors were compared, the shared fraction of clonotypes was 5% to 6.5% for naive CD4, roughly 3.3% for naive CD8, 2% to 2.5% for memory CD4, and 0.4% for memory CD8. Clonotypes shared by all four sorted-subset donors showed higher generation probabilities than non-shared clonotypes. Even with the large sequencing depth, rarefaction of the sorted-subset datasets indicated that sequencing was incomplete.

Using the deep immunoSEQ assay, multiplex PCR amplified TCR CDR3 regions from genomic DNA. Extracted genomic DNA from each cell subset was spread evenly across all wells of several immunoSEQ 96-well plates, with each plate serving as a replicate. For sorted subsets, 200 to 250 ng of genomic DNA, equivalent to 30,000 or so T cell genomes, went into each replicate PCR. The purified libraries were quantified using a Qubit 3.0 fluorometer, sized with a Bioanalyzer 2100, and then quantified again using the KAPA Library Quantification kit. A separate single-read 150-cycle Illumina NextSeq 550 flow cell was used to sequence each immunoSEQ 96-well plate. The source study handled its data this way. Because the immunoSEQ output included only junctional sequences and no quality scores, the filtering could not be the same as the filtering used for full-length reads. To assign V/J genes and CDR3, sequences were annotated against IMGT germline references using PyIR, a Python wrapper for IgBLAST v1.9. Any read was removed if the V/J assignment was weak (E-value above 1e-6), the CDR3 was missing, or the read contained stop codons, out-of-frame junctions, or ambiguous translated residues. V3J clonotypes were defined as sequences sharing the same inferred V gene, J gene, and CDR3 amino acid sequence. Percentage overlap between repertoires was computed as shared unique clonotypes divided by the size of the smaller repertoire. Repertoire richness was assessed with RTK rarefaction, the Chao1 estimator, and Recon v2.1 estimates of unobserved clonotypes. Generation probabilities were computed with OLGA for all TCRbeta clonotypes obtained by the gDNA method from a handful of donors. TCRdb provides this immuneACCESS table in a form limited to in-frame rearrangements. Some clones are lacking; in checked studies, under half of them reflect an unresolved V gene, and why the rest are absent is not known. That table supplies the V and J calls and clone size; D and trimming were determined from the DNA. Here the sample has around 990,000 clones; 70% to 80% occur a single time. The biggest ten clones account for more than 0.85% of the sample.

Donors were healthy HIV-negative adults with no recently reported acute infections or vaccinations. All donors were Caucasian adults living in Nashville, Tennessee, USA. Magnetic negative selection was used to enrich CD4+ T cells, after which naive cells were positively selected on CD45RA and the negative fraction became the memory subset. After blood collection by leukapheresis, PBMCs were isolated using Ficoll-Histopaque density gradient centrifugation and then cryopreserved in the vapor phase of liquid nitrogen. Purity and quantity of every magnetically sorted T cell population were checked by analytical flow cytometry. Each sorted fraction had its genomic DNA isolated and then quantified by UV absorbance on a Nanodrop 2000c.

Sequencing was performed on memory CD4+ T cells from PBMCs. In light of the paper, this sample's cell subset or site label describes: CD45RA-negative fraction. This sequence uses TRBV11-3 and TRBJ2-1, and the D gene may be TRBD2, 6 bases matching. The sequence was obtained from a man aged 18 to 30 in good health. Some clones in this sample may be carry-over from other donors' samples. The CDR3 loop reads CASSLAGVTYNEQFF. The DNA is as follows: TGTGCCAGCAGCTTAGCGGGAGTAACTTACAATGAGCAGTTCTTC.